This T cell receptor beta chain is from a study of OX40 agonist ivuxolimab in advanced cancers. About the research overall: Mean age approximately 61 years, range about 20 to 90; around 80% male. Findings and caveats of the study: Some of the nonresponding patients also showed low levels of normalized T-cell clonal expansion.

CDR1 and CDR2 from the germline V gene are MDHEN and SYDVKM. The CDR3 extends over 15 amino acids. Trimming at V came to 4 bases and at J to 1 base, leaving 7 bases not matched to a gene. Note on this clone: Its antigen is unknown.

Only in-frame clones appear in the TCRdb table, and some are missing; sequencing was by immunoSEQ multiplex PCR. There are about 69,000 clones in the sample; about 90% occur only once, and roughly a tenth lies in the top ten. The chain uses TRBV28 and TRBJ2-7, with TRBD1 matching over 7 bases. Sequencing used CD4+ or CD8+ T cells sorted from blood, obtained in a trial of the OX40 agonist ivuxolimab. The receptor was isolated from an adult with an advanced solid tumor such as melanoma, head and neck, liver or kidney cancer. CDR3 amino acids: CASSSTGAVSYEQYF. The CDR3 DNA reads as TGTGCCAGCAGTTCTACAGGGGCGGTTTCCTACGAGCAGTACTTC. The full variable domain, its missing parts supplied by reference TRBV28 and TRBJ2-7, is DVKVTQSSRYLVKRTGEKVFLECVQDMDHENMFWYRQDPGLGLRLIYFSYDVKMKEKGDIPEGYSVSREKKERFSLILESASTNQTSMYLCASSSTGAVSYEQYFGPGTRLTVT.